The clone carrying this T cell receptor (beta chain) was counted between two and nine times. Its cognate antigen is unknown. This sample is part of a study of blood T cells in healthy people across ages. Study-wide results and caveats: It was the long-lived donors that had more naive CD4+ cells and higher diversity than aged donors.

In germline, CDR1 is SGHRS, CDR2 YFSETQ. This CDR3 comprises 17 residues. V was cut by 0 bases and J by 0 bases, with 13 bases left in between. Through a sample-barcoded 5' primer and a J-beta primer mix, a second PCR was run for roughly 7 to 11 cycles. TCRdb re-analysed the 5' RACE reads in MiXCR, keeping a single row per CDR3 protein. This sample yields fewer than 800,000 distinct CDR3 sequences, of which roughly 25% are seen a single time; around 9.2% belongs to the top ten. This same sample was also part of a study on T cells of mothers and their children.

The chain has TRBV5-1 and TRBJ1-3; D uncertain. This clonotype was sampled from a boy between 5 and 17 years old in good health. Material: blood. The CDR3 reads CASSLEPRTSSGNTIYF. CDR3 in DNA: TGCGCCAGCAGCTTGGAGCCTCGGACGAGCTCTGGAAACACCATATATTTT.